This T cell receptor (beta chain) stems from a study of blood T cell repertoires in COVID-19. Across the whole study: Material from acute and convalescent COVID-19 was sourced from the United States, Italy and Spain.

Looked up from germline, CDR1 is SGHAT and CDR2 is FQNNGV. With 3 bases clipped from V and 3 bases from J, the junction kept 1 base outside the gene matches. This CDR3 has 14 amino acids. This table comes from immunoSEQ multiplex PCR, and its TCRdb copy is limited to in-frame clones, with some not included. This sample has some 400,000 clones; about 89% occur once, and the top ten carry 8.5% to 12%. Sequenced input: peripheral blood. The rearrangement uses TRBV11-2 and TRBJ2-3; TRBD2 matches at 9 bases. The clonotype originates from a young woman with COVID-19, enrolled during active disease. The CDR3 loop reads CASSFSGSTDTQYF. The CDR3 DNA follows: TGTGCCAGCAGCTTTAGCGGGAGTACAGATACGCAGTATTTT.